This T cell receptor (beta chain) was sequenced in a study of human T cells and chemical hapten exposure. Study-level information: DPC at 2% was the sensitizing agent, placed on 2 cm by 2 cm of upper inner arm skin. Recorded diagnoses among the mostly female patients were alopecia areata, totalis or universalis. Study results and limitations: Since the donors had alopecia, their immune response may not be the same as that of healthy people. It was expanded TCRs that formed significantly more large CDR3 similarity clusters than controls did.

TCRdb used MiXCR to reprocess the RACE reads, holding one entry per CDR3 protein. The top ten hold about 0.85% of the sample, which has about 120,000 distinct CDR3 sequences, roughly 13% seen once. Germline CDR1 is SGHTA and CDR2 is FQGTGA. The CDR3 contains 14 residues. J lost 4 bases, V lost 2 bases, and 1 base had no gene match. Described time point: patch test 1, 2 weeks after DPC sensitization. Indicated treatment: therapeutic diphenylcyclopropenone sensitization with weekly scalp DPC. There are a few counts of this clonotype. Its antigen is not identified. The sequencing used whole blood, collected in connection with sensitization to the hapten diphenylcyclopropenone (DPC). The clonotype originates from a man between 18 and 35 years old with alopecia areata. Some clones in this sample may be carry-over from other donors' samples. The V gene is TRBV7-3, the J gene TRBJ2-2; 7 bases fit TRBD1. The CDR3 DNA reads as TGTGCCAGCAGCTTATGGGACAGCACCGGGGAGCTGTTTTTT. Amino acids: CASSLWDSTGELFF.